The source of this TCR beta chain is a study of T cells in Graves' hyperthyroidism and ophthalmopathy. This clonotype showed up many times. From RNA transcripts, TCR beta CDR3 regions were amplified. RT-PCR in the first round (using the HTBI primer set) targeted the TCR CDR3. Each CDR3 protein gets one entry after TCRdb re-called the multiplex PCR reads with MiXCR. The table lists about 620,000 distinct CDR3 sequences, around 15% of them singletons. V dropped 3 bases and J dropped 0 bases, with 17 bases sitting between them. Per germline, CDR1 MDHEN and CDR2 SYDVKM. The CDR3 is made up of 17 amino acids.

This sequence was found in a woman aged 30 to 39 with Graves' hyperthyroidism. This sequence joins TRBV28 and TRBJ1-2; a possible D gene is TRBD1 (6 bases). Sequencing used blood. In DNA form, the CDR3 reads TGTGCCAGCAGTTTTGGGACTAAGGGGGGAGCTAACTATGGCTACACCTTC. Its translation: CASSFGTKGGANYGYTF.